The sequence of this T cell receptor beta chain was determined in a study of blood T cell repertoires in COVID-19. Looking at the study overall: Sample material is recorded as cDNA or gDNA derived from T cells, B-cell-depleted T cells, or PBMCs.

Donors of Cohort 3 who recovered were those that had two negative PCRs, clearance, or symptom resolution. Some clones are missing from TCRdb's copy, which holds only in-frame ones; the method was immunoSEQ multiplex PCR. The table records some 390,000 clones, 89% of them present only once. CDR3 length: 14 residues. Between the trimmed V and J ends, which lost 5 bases and 8 bases, there was a span of 16 bases. Germline V gives CDR1 MNHEY, CDR2 SMNVEV (reference sequence). The rearrangement links TRBV27 to TRBJ1-5; a weak D match, TRBD1 (5 bases). This clonotype originated in a woman in her twenties or thirties who had recovered from COVID-19. Sequences were obtained from PBMCs or T cells enriched from blood (not recorded which). DNA of the CDR3: TGTGCCAGCAGTCCTACTTTCAGGGCAGAGCCCCAGCATTTT. This sequence encodes CASSPTFRAEPQHF.